In this sample, the clone carrying this T cell receptor (beta chain) turned up a few times. Antigen: not known. The sample is drawn from a study of cytomegalovirus exposure and HLA in healthy donors. About the research overall: T cells numbering about 180 million yielded 95 million to 140 million unique TCR beta sequences in an earlier analysis.

Primers for the PCR totalled 60 Vbeta and 13 Jbeta. Sequencing was performed with immunoSEQ multiplex PCR; in TCRdb, only in-frame clones are kept and a portion is missing. This table has 85,000 to 90,000 clones, roughly 66% appearing once. CDR3 length: 15 residues. The ends lost 4 bases at V and 5 bases at J; junction bases unmatched: 4. In germline, CDR1 is MNHEY, CDR2 SMNVEV (reference sequence). Study observations and caveats: Sequencing probably produced one cluster of sequence variants that were highly shared. Data from an earlier analysis indicated that most TCR beta V segments were productive either about 90% or about 30% of the time. DRB1 showed the most TCR associations and HLA-C the fewest in a later analysis, as rates varied by HLA locus.

The J gene is TRBJ2-1, the V gene TRBV27; TRBD2 matches at 11 bases. The sequence was obtained from a man aged 25 to 40 in good health and CMV-seronegative. Sequenced material: PBMCs. The CDR3: CASSSGTSGHNEQFF. CDR3 nucleotides: TGTGCCAGCAGTTCGGGGACTAGCGGCCACAATGAGCAGTTCTTC.